This paragraph reports one TCR beta chain. Per the study methods: Using reference gene primer amplification, nucleated cell counts were estimated. Only in-frame clones appear in the TCRdb table, and some are missing; sequencing was by immunoSEQ multiplex PCR. V and J calls and clone size follow that table, whereas D and trimming were derived from the DNA. The repertoire holds about 120,000 clones, 60% to 75% seen once, with 1.9% in the top ten. The CDR3 is 18 residues long. Trimming took 1 base from V and 0 from J; bases not matched to a gene: 9. The V gene's germline CDR1 is SGHRS and CDR2 YFSETQ. The data were obtained in a study of blood T cell repertoires in COVID-19. The wider study: There were acute and convalescent COVID-19 samples, and they came from the United States, Italy and Spain. T cells, B-cell-depleted T cells, or PBMCs supplied cDNA or gDNA.

The source is a woman aged 70-85 years with acute or convalescent COVID-19. This rearrangement joins TRBV5-1 to TRBJ2-7, with TRBD2 matching over 11 bases. The sample taken for sequencing was peripheral blood. The CDR3 DNA follows: TGCGCCAGCAGCTTGCGGGAATCTAGCGGGGGGCACTCCTACGAGCAGTACTTC. This sequence encodes CASSLRESSGGHSYEQYF.